This TCR beta chain was obtained from a study of cytomegalovirus exposure and HLA in healthy donors. Looking at the study overall: The 650 to 850 first-cohort repertoires and the 120 or so validation repertoires shared the same platform, a later analysis reported.

CDR3 length: 16 residues. V lost 4 bases to trimming and J lost 2 bases, with 16 bases between them. The V gene's germline CDR1 is SGHRS and CDR2 YFSETQ. Assay used: immunoSEQ multiplex PCR; TCRdb lists only in-frame clones, some missing. The data show approximately 170,000 clones, with approximately 81% seen just once and roughly a tenth held by the top ten. As for this clone: Its specificity is unknown.

Study-wide points: For most TCR sequences rarity was the rule, although some public TCRs occurred in many donors. Three CMV-associated chains proved CMV antigen-specific in vitro. Reports described diagnosis of cytomegalovirus status by the classifier as highly specific and sensitive.

The origin of this receptor is a man between 25 and 39 years old in good health and CMV-seropositive. The sample was PBMCs. The V and J genes are TRBV5-1 and TRBJ2-1, with D unclear. CDR3 sequence reads: CASSRTGSSAYNEQFF. In nucleotides, the CDR3 is TGCGCCAGCAGCCGCACTGGGTCAAGCGCCTACAATGAGCAGTTCTTC.